This entry lists 2 T cell receptor beta chains sequenced from one sample in a study of vaccination effects on CD4 cells after COVID-19. Once cultured for 10 days, the cells underwent separation to obtain CD4+ T cells. Some clones are missing from TCRdb's copy, which holds only in-frame ones; the method was immunoSEQ multiplex PCR. The sample lists around 60,000 clones, around three quarters seen once, with 3% to 3.5% in the top ten. Their cognate antigens are unknown. Sequencing used CD4+ T cells from PBMCs cultured without peptide, obtained before COVID-19 vaccination. The source is a human donor who received a COVID-19 vaccine.

V usage is TRBV12-3 or TRBV12-4 and J usage is TRBJ1-2, with D perhaps matching TRBD1 (5 bases). V lost 4 bases and J lost 10, with 16 bases in between. This CDR3 region has 13 residues. The DNA of the CDR3 is TGTGCCAGCAGTTCCCCCGACAGACCCACCTACACCTTC. It codes for CASSSPDRPTYTF.

This chain connects TRBV21-1 to TRBJ1-5. TRBV21-1 is assigned pseudogene status. The CDR3 totals 14 residues. In DNA, the CDR3 is TGTGCCAGCACCCGTGGGGGGAGAAGTCAGCCCCAGCATTTT. Its translation: CASTRGGRSQPQHF.